These 11 T cell receptor beta chains were sequenced from one sample in a study of cytomegalovirus exposure and HLA in healthy donors. The PCR made use of 60 Vbeta and 13 Jbeta primers. The protocol was immunoSEQ multiplex PCR, while the TCRdb copy is restricted to in-frame clones and leaves out a portion. The table records 60,000 or so clones, around 92% of them present only once. Sequenced material: PBMCs. Source of these receptors: a man aged 25 to 45 in good health and CMV-seropositive.

Here the CDR3 DNA reads TGCGCCAGCAGCTTGTCGGGTAGCGGTAAAGGTGATGAGCAGTTCTTC. This sequence encodes CASSLSGSGKGDEQFF. This chain uses TRBV5-1 with TRBJ2-1; tentatively, D is TRBD2 (6 bases). The CDR3 has 16 residues. Germline values: CDR1 SGHRS, CDR2 YFSETQ. Trimming removed 1 base at V and 8 bases at J, with 19 bases between.

This sequence joins TRBV5-1 and TRBJ2-1; 13 positions agree with TRBD2. This CDR3 is 17 amino acids long. CDR1 is SGHRS, CDR2 YFSETQ, per germline. With V trimmed by 1 base and J by 10 bases, 11 bases remained unmatched. The CDR3 region is CASSLWPGTSGTGEQFF. In DNA, the CDR3 is TGCGCCAGCAGCTTGTGGCCCGGGACTAGCGGGACCGGGGAGCAGTTCTTC.

In DNA form, the CDR3 reads TGTGCCAGCAGTTACGCAGCTAACTATGGCTACACCTTC. Translating gives CASSYAANYGYTF. The rearrangement uses TRBV6-6 and TRBJ1-2; D call uncertain. This CDR3 is 13 amino acids long. V lost 2 bases, J lost 0 bases, and 4 bases lay in between. CDR1 and CDR2 from the germline V gene are MNHNY and SVGAGI (reference sequence).

As DNA, the CDR3 is TGTGCCATCGGACTAGCGGGTTTGAAGGTAGATACGCAGTATTTT. Amino acids: CAIGLAGLKVDTQYF. The rearrangement links TRBV10-3 to TRBJ2-3, with TRBD2 identical over 11 bases. The V and J ends lost 8 bases and 5 bases, in that order; junction bases with no gene match: 9. Germline CDR1 reads ENHRY; CDR2 reads SYGVKD. The length of the CDR3 is 15 residues.

This sequence joins TRBV11-2 and TRBJ2-4; the match to TRBD1 covers 8 bases. The CDR3 totals 14 residues. The V gene's germline CDR1 is SGHAT and CDR2 FQNNGV. V was clipped by 7 bases and J by 6 bases; unmatched bases: 8. The CDR3 sequence: CASTTRGQGNIQYF. CDR3 coding DNA: TGTGCCAGCACCACCCGAGGACAGGGAAACATTCAGTACTTC. Full variable domain (outside the CDR3, taken from reference TRBV11-2 and TRBJ2-4): EAGVAQSPRYKIIEKRQSVAFWCNPISGHATLYWYQQILGQGPKLLIQFQNNGVVDDSQLPKDRFSAERLKGVDSTLKIQPAKLEDSAVYLCASTTRGQGNIQYFGAGTRLSVL.

The V gene is TRBV9, the J gene TRBJ2-3; 11 nucleotides agree with TRBD2. The CDR3 extends over 17 amino acids. Germline values: CDR1 SGDLS, CDR2 YYNGEE. The V segment lost 0 bases and the J segment 3 bases; nucleotides outside the gene matches: 6. In DNA, the CDR3 is TGTGCCAGCAGCGTAGGGTTTAGCGGGAGGGCAACAGATACGCAGTATTTT. Translating it yields CASSVGFSGRATDTQYF.

The chain has TRBV7-8 and TRBJ2-1; TRBD1 is a possible D gene (6 bases). This CDR3 has 13 amino acids. From germline, CDR1 is SGHVS and CDR2 FQNEAQ. V was clipped by 4 bases and J by 9 bases, with 13 bases between them. The CDR3 reads CASSSTAGAEQFF. In nucleotides, the CDR3 is TGTGCCAGCAGCTCGACGGCAGGGGCTGAGCAGTTCTTC.

V gene TRBV7-9 combines with J gene TRBJ1-2, with TRBD1 as a possible D gene (5 bases). Germline assignment: CDR1 SEHNR and CDR2 FQNEAQ (reference sequence). V dropped 0 bases and J dropped 0 bases, with 8 bases sitting between them. This CDR3 contains 15 residues. The CDR3 here is CASSLAGHPNYGYTF. In nucleotides, the CDR3 is TGTGCCAGCAGCTTAGCCGGACACCCTAACTATGGCTACACCTTC. Combining the CDR3 with reference TRBV7-9 and TRBJ1-2 gives the whole variable domain DTGVSQNPRHKITKRGQNVTFRCDPISEHNRLYWYRQTLGQGPEFLTYFQNEAQLEKSRLLSDRFSAERPKGSFSTLEIQRTEQGDSAMYLCASSLAGHPNYGYTFGSGTRLTVV.

V usage is TRBV7-2 and J usage is TRBJ2-1; 7 nucleotides align to TRBD2. CDR3 length: 14 residues. V shed 9 bases, J shed 9 bases, and the junction held 14 bases outside the gene matches. Germline values: CDR1 SGHTA, CDR2 FQGNSA. The CDR3: CASRGAGDLGEQFF. In DNA form, the CDR3 reads TGTGCCAGTAGGGGCGCGGGAGACCTCGGTGAGCAGTTCTTC.

J is TRBJ2-3 and V is TRBV28, with TRBD1 identical over 7 bases. V was clipped by 6 bases and J by 2 bases; unmatched bases: 14. The CDR3 is 17 amino acids. Germline V gene sequence: CDR1 MDHEN, CDR2 SYDVKM. The CDR3 coding sequence is TGTGCCAGCAGCCCCCCTCTGACAGGGACGATCACAGATACGCAGTATTTT. This codes for CASSPPLTGTITDTQYF. The whole variable domain, remainder taken from reference TRBV28 and TRBJ2-3, is DVKVTQSSRYLVKRTGEKVFLECVQDMDHENMFWYRQDPGLGLRLIYFSYDVKMKEKGDIPEGYSVSREKKERFSLILESASTNQTSMYLCASSPPLTGTITDTQYFGPGTRLTVL.

V and J are TRBV7-2 and TRBJ2-7; a weak D match, TRBD2 (5 bases). Germline CDR1 reads SGHTA; CDR2 reads FQGNSA. The V and J ends lost 1 base and 2 bases respectively, with 12 bases between them. The CDR3 has 15 residues. DNA for the CDR3: TGTGCCAGCAGCTTAGTCGGGGTTGGAGCCTACGAGCAGTACTTC. Translating it yields CASSLVGVGAYEQYF.